Listed below are T cell receptor beta chains from one sample, sequenced in a study of blood T cell repertoires in COVID-19. Produced via immunoSEQ multiplex PCR; TCRdb's table is partial and in-frame only. The top ten clones hold 25% to 35% of a sample with tens of thousands of clones, more than 80% of them seen once. The specimen sequenced was peripheral blood. The source is a woman at least 80 years old with acute or convalescent COVID-19. CDR3s include the opening cysteine and the closing phenylalanine or tryptophan. The order of the fields is clone size, D gene, J gene, V gene, CDR3 DNA, CDR3 protein. A D gene is named only where the DNA matches it firmly. Clone size is not always given. Where it is, it says once, few, many or a class for expanded clones.

clone_size: .; d_call: .; j_call: TRBJ2-7; v_call: TRBV5-1; cdr3_nt: TGCGCCAGCAGCTTGGTAGCCGGGTCCTACGAGCAGTACTTC; cdr3_aa: CASSLVAGSYEQYF
clone_size: .; d_call: .; j_call: TRBJ1-4; v_call: TRBV18; cdr3_nt: TGTGCCAGCTCACTCTCACAGGGAGCCACTAATGAAAAACTGTTTTTT; cdr3_aa: CASSLSQGATNEKLFF
clone_size: .; d_call: .; j_call: TRBJ1-1; v_call: TRBV5-5; cdr3_nt: TGTGCCAGCACGTCAACACAGAGCGGTACTGAAGCTTTCTTT; cdr3_aa: CASTSTQSGTEAFF
clone_size: .; d_call: TRBD2; j_call: TRBJ2-1; v_call: TRBV10-3; cdr3_nt: TGTGCCATCACTAAGACTAGCGGCATCAGCTCCTACAATGAGCAGTTCTTC; cdr3_aa: CAITKTSGISSYNEQFF
clone_size: .; d_call: .; j_call: TRBJ2-7; v_call: TRBV25-1; cdr3_nt: TGTGCCAGCAGTGAAAGGGCAGGGGGACTCTACGAGCAGTACTTC; cdr3_aa: CASSERAGGLYEQYF
clone_size: .; d_call: .; j_call: TRBJ1-4; v_call: TRBV19; cdr3_nt: TGTGCCAGTACTGATTCCGGGGGACCGACTAATGAAAAACTGTTTTTT; cdr3_aa: CASTDSGGPTNEKLFF
clone_size: .; d_call: .; j_call: TRBJ2-7; v_call: TRBV15; cdr3_nt: TGTGCCACCAGCAGAGATAGCGACTTC; cdr3_aa: CATSRDSDF
clone_size: .; d_call: TRBD1; j_call: TRBJ2-3; v_call: TRBV12-3/TRBV12-4; cdr3_nt: TGTGCCAGCAGTCAGGGACAGACAGATACGCAGTATTTT; cdr3_aa: CASSQGQTDTQYF
clone_size: once; d_call: TRBD2; j_call: TRBJ2-1; v_call: TRBV2; cdr3_nt: TGTGCCCGGGGAGGGTCCAACTCCTACAATGAGCAGTTCTTC; cdr3_aa: CARGGSNSYNEQFF
clone_size: once; d_call: .; j_call: TRBJ1-4; v_call: TRBV7-2; cdr3_nt: TGTGCCAGCAGCCCCAGGGCAGCTAATGAAAAACTGTTTTTT; cdr3_aa: CASSPRAANEKLFF
clone_size: .; d_call: TRBD2; j_call: TRBJ2-7; v_call: TRBV30; cdr3_nt: TGTGCCTGGAGCCCACCAGATAGCGGGAGGGCCCACGAGCAGTACTTC; cdr3_aa: CAWSPPDSGRAHEQYF
clone_size: few; d_call: TRBD2; j_call: TRBJ2-1; v_call: TRBV30; cdr3_nt: TGTGCCTGGAGTATAGCGGGAGGGCTTTACAATGAGCAGTTCTTC; cdr3_aa: CAWSIAGGLYNEQFF
clone_size: .; d_call: .; j_call: TRBJ1-3; v_call: TRBV12-3/TRBV12-4; cdr3_nt: TGTGCCAGCAGTTTAGGGGGGGAAAACACCATATATTTT; cdr3_aa: CASSLGGENTIYF
clone_size: once; d_call: .; j_call: TRBJ2-1; v_call: TRBV11-3; cdr3_nt: TGTGCCAGCAGCTTAGATCAAGGAGAAACCCGCCCCGATGAGCAGTTCTTC; cdr3_aa: CASSLDQGETRPDEQFF
clone_size: .; d_call: .; j_call: TRBJ2-7; v_call: TRBV11-3; cdr3_nt: TGTGCCAGCAGCTTAAGCGCTAGCTCCTACGAGCAGTACTTC; cdr3_aa: CASSLSASSYEQYF
clone_size: .; d_call: .; j_call: TRBJ1-4; v_call: TRBV6-5; cdr3_nt: TGTGCCAGCAGGAGGGGGACATCCAATGAAAAACTGTTTTTT; cdr3_aa: CASRRGTSNEKLFF
clone_size: .; d_call: .; j_call: TRBJ2-1; v_call: TRBV19; cdr3_nt: TGTGCCAGTAGTATAGATCCGGGGGTTAGGCGGGGTGAGCAGTTCTTC; cdr3_aa: CASSIDPGVRRGEQFF
clone_size: once; d_call: TRBD1; j_call: TRBJ2-3; v_call: TRBV7-2; cdr3_nt: TGTGCCAGCAGCGACAGGGTCTCGGGCACAGATACGCAGTATTTT; cdr3_aa: CASSDRVSGTDTQYF
clone_size: .; d_call: TRBD2; j_call: TRBJ2-7; v_call: TRBV28; cdr3_nt: TGTGCCAGCAGTTTCGTCGGCGGGAGGGGAGTCTACGAGCAGTACTTC; cdr3_aa: CASSFVGGRGVYEQYF
clone_size: .; d_call: TRBD1; j_call: TRBJ2-7; v_call: TRBV7-3; cdr3_nt: TGTGCCAGCAGCCTGGGGACAGGGCACGAGCAGTACTTC; cdr3_aa: CASSLGTGHEQYF
clone_size: .; d_call: TRBD2; j_call: TRBJ2-7; v_call: TRBV24-1; cdr3_nt: TGTGCCACCAGTGCTAGCGGGAGCAACGAGCAGTACTTC; cdr3_aa: CATSASGSNEQYF
clone_size: .; d_call: .; j_call: TRBJ1-1; v_call: TRBV5-1; cdr3_nt: TGCGCCAGCAGCTTGGCCAGGGGAGACACTGAAGCTTTCTTT; cdr3_aa: CASSLARGDTEAFF
clone_size: .; d_call: .; j_call: TRBJ2-7; v_call: TRBV4-3; cdr3_nt: TGCGCCAGCAGCCAAGGAGAACGCTACGAGCAGTACTTC; cdr3_aa: CASSQGERYEQYF
clone_size: .; d_call: .; j_call: TRBJ2-1; v_call: TRBV19; cdr3_nt: TGTGCCAGTAGTAACCGACTAGAAAGAATGATCTTC; cdr3_aa: CASSNRLERMIF
clone_size: .; d_call: .; j_call: TRBJ2-1; v_call: TRBV5-5; cdr3_nt: TGTGCCAGCAGGGGCGGAGGGCCTCGAACCTACAATGAGCAGTTCTTC; cdr3_aa: CASRGGGPRTYNEQFF
clone_size: .; d_call: .; j_call: TRBJ2-7; v_call: TRBV5-1; cdr3_nt: TGCGCCAGCAGCTTGGACACCTACGAGCAGTACTTC; cdr3_aa: CASSLDTYEQYF
clone_size: .; d_call: .; j_call: TRBJ2-3; v_call: TRBV7-2; cdr3_nt: TGTGCCAGCAGCTTAAAGAGCGGCGGCACAGATACGCAGTATTTT; cdr3_aa: CASSLKSGGTDTQYF
clone_size: .; d_call: TRBD1; j_call: TRBJ1-5; v_call: TRBV4-2; cdr3_nt: TGTGCCAGCAGCCAAGAAGGGACAGGGAACAATCAGCCCCAGCATTTT; cdr3_aa: CASSQEGTGNNQPQHF
clone_size: .; d_call: .; j_call: TRBJ2-1; v_call: TRBV9; cdr3_nt: TGTGCCAGCAGCGTATCCGGGACATCTAACAATGAGCAGTTCTTC; cdr3_aa: CASSVSGTSNNEQFF
clone_size: .; d_call: .; j_call: TRBJ2-5; v_call: TRBV2; cdr3_nt: TGTGCCAGCAGTGGTCGGAGGTCCCAAGAGACCCAGTACTTC; cdr3_aa: CASSGRRSQETQYF
clone_size: once; d_call: TRBD1; j_call: TRBJ1-4; v_call: TRBV3-1/TRBV3-2; cdr3_nt: TGTGCCAGCAGCCAAAGGGACAGGGGAGAAAAACTGTTTTTT; cdr3_aa: CASSQRDRGEKLFF
clone_size: .; d_call: .; j_call: TRBJ2-3; v_call: TRBV19; cdr3_nt: TGTGCCAGTAGTATTGGGCAGACCAGCGGTACGCAGTATTTT; cdr3_aa: CASSIGQTSGTQYF
clone_size: once; d_call: .; j_call: TRBJ2-4; v_call: TRBV25-1; cdr3_nt: TGTGCCAGCAGTGAGGCGGCCTTCAACATTCAGTACTTC; cdr3_aa: CASSEAAFNIQYF
clone_size: .; d_call: .; j_call: TRBJ1-2; v_call: TRBV10-3; cdr3_nt: TGTGCCATCAGTGGCAGGGGAGAGGATGGCTACACCTTC; cdr3_aa: CAISGRGEDGYTF
clone_size: .; d_call: TRBD1; j_call: TRBJ1-2; v_call: TRBV12-3/TRBV12-4; cdr3_nt: TGTGCCAGCAGTCCTAGGGACAGCGATGGCTACACCTTC; cdr3_aa: CASSPRDSDGYTF
clone_size: .; d_call: .; j_call: TRBJ1-2; v_call: TRBV6-6; cdr3_nt: TGTGCCAGCAGTTACCCTCTGGACAGCGGAAATGGCTACACCTTC; cdr3_aa: CASSYPLDSGNGYTF
clone_size: .; d_call: .; j_call: TRBJ2-1; v_call: TRBV7-3; cdr3_nt: TGTGCCAGCAGTCGGACATCTATGGATGAGCAGTTCTTC; cdr3_aa: CASSRTSMDEQFF
clone_size: .; d_call: TRBD2; j_call: TRBJ2-5; v_call: TRBV5-4; cdr3_nt: TGTGCCAGCAGCTTAGCGGGAAAAAGCGGAGAGACCCAGTACTTC; cdr3_aa: CASSLAGKSGETQYF
clone_size: once; d_call: TRBD2; j_call: TRBJ2-3; v_call: TRBV6-5; cdr3_nt: TGTGCCAGCAGTTATTCCACTACGACTAGCGGAGATACGCAGTATTTT; cdr3_aa: CASSYSTTTSGDTQYF
clone_size: .; d_call: TRBD1; j_call: TRBJ2-2; v_call: TRBV5-1; cdr3_nt: TGCGCCAGCAGCGTGCCGGGACAGGGGAACACCGGGGAGCTGTTTTTT; cdr3_aa: CASSVPGQGNTGELFF
clone_size: .; d_call: .; j_call: TRBJ2-1; v_call: TRBV29-1; cdr3_nt: TGCAGCGTTGAGTCGGCCGGAGTCTACAATGAGCAGTTCTTC; cdr3_aa: CSVESAGVYNEQFF
clone_size: few; d_call: .; j_call: TRBJ1-3; v_call: TRBV2; cdr3_nt: TGTGCCAGCAGTGCGATGGGAGCTGGAAACACCATATATTTT; cdr3_aa: CASSAMGAGNTIYF
clone_size: .; d_call: .; j_call: TRBJ2-7; v_call: TRBV20-1; cdr3_nt: TGCAGTGCTAGTAGGACTAATCTCTACGAGCAGTACTTC; cdr3_aa: CSASRTNLYEQYF
clone_size: .; d_call: TRBD2; j_call: TRBJ2-4; v_call: TRBV4-3; cdr3_nt: TGCGCCAGCAGCCAAGACCTCTTTGGCGGGAGTGGGGCCAAAAACATTCAGTACTTC; cdr3_aa: CASSQDLFGGSGAKNIQYF
clone_size: .; d_call: TRBD2; j_call: TRBJ2-1; v_call: TRBV25-1; cdr3_nt: TGTGCCAGCAGTGAGTCTAGCGGGAGATCCTCCTACAATGAGCAGTTCTTC; cdr3_aa: CASSESSGRSSYNEQFF
clone_size: .; d_call: .; j_call: TRBJ2-3; v_call: TRBV11-2; cdr3_nt: TGTGCCAGCAGCTTAGCGGGACTAGCTGGGACAGGTACGCAGTATTTT; cdr3_aa: CASSLAGLAGTGTQYF
clone_size: .; d_call: .; j_call: TRBJ2-7; v_call: TRBV12-3/TRBV12-4; cdr3_nt: TGTGCCAGCAGTTTTTGGACGGGGAGCGAGCAGTACTTC; cdr3_aa: CASSFWTGSEQYF
clone_size: .; d_call: TRBD2; j_call: TRBJ2-1; v_call: TRBV4-2; cdr3_nt: TGTGCCAGCAGCCAAGTTGGGTTAGCGGGAGGGCGACGGGCTGAGCAGTTCTTC; cdr3_aa: CASSQVGLAGGRRAEQFF
clone_size: .; d_call: .; j_call: TRBJ1-6; v_call: TRBV2; cdr3_nt: TGTGCCAGCAGTGAAGCGCGGGGTACCTATAATTCACCCCTCCACTTT; cdr3_aa: CASSEARGTYNSPLHF
clone_size: .; d_call: TRBD2; j_call: TRBJ2-5; v_call: TRBV5-1; cdr3_nt: TGCGCCAGCAGCTGGGGACTAGCGGGCCAAGAGACCCAGTACTTC; cdr3_aa: CASSWGLAGQETQYF